The clone carrying this T cell receptor beta chain was seen repeatedly, ten times or more. Every individual TCR cDNA molecule carried its own unique molecular identifier, which allowed correction of PCR and sequencing errors. In TCRdb, the 5' RACE reads were re-called with MiXCR into one record per CDR3 protein. The sample lists 30,000 to 45,000 distinct CDR3 sequences, 5.2% occurring once. The CDR3 loop spans 16 amino acids. The germline V gene has CDR1 DFQATT and CDR2 SNEGSKA (reference sequence). Trimming left V 0 bases short and J 2 bases short, with 16 bases between. This sample was taken from a study of spatial heterogeneity in lung cancer. Study-level information: The count of detected beta-chain sequences consistently exceeded that of alpha-chain sequences.

Noted time point: sample taken at primary tumor resection. Unsorted tumor, nontumor lung tissue or cryopreserved PBMC supplied the whole RNA. The TCR comes from a female donor with early-stage non-small cell lung cancer. This chain uses TRBV20-1 with TRBJ2-5; no firm D call. The sample was PBMCs, taken at surgery. DNA of the CDR3: TGCAGTGCTAGAGATCTCAGTGGCGGAGCTCAAGAGACCCAGTACTTC. Amino acids: CSARDLSGGAQETQYF.